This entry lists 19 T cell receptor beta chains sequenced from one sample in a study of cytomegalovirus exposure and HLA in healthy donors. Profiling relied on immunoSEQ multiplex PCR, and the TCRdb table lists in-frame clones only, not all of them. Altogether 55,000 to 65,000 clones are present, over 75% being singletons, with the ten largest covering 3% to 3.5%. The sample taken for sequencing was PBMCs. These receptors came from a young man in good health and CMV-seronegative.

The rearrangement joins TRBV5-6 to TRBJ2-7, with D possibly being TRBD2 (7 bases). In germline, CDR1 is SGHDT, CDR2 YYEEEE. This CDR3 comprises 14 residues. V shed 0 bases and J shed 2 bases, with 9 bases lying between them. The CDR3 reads CASSLGEGAYEQYF. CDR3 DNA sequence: TGTGCCAGCAGCTTGGGGGAGGGGGCCTACGAGCAGTACTTC. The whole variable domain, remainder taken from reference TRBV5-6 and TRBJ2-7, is DAGVTQSPTHLIKTRGQQVTLRCSPKSGHDTVSWYQQALGQGPQFIFQYYEEEERQRGNFPDRFSGHQFPNYSSELNVNALLLGDSALYLCASSLGEGAYEQYFGPGTRLTVT.

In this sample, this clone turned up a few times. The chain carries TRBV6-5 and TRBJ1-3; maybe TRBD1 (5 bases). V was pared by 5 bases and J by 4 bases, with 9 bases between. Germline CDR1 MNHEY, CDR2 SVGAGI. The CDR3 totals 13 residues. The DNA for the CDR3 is TGTGCCAGCAGTCCCGACAGAGGAAACACCATATATTTT. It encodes CASSPDRGNTIYF.

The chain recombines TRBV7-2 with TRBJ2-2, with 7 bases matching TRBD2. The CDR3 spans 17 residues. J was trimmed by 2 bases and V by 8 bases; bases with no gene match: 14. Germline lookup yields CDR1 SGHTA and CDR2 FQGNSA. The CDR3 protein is CASSPRGRGLNTGELFF. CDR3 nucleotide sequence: TGTGCCAGCTCACCCCGGGGGAGGGGCTTAAACACCGGGGAGCTGTTTTTT.

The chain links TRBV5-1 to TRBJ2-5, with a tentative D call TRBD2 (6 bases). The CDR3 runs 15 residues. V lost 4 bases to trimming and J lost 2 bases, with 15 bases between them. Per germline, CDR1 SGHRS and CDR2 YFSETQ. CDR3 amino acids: CASSPSSGGQETQYF. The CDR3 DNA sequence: TGCGCCAGCAGCCCCTCCTCCGGAGGGCAAGAGACCCAGTACTTC.

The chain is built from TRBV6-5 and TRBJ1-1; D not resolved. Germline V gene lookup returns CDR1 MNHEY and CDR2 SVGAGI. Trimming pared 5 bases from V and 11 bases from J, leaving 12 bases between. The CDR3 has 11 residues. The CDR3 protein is CASSTYLRAFF. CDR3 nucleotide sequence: TGTGCCAGCAGTACTTACCTGAGGGCTTTCTTT.

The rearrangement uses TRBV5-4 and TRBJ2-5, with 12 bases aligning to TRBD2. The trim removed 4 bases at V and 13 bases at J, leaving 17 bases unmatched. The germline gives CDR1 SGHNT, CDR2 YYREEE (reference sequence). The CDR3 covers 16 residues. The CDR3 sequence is CASSPRGVGLAGSWYF. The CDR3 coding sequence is TGTGCCAGCAGCCCCCGGGGGGTAGGACTAGCGGGGTCCTGGTACTTC.

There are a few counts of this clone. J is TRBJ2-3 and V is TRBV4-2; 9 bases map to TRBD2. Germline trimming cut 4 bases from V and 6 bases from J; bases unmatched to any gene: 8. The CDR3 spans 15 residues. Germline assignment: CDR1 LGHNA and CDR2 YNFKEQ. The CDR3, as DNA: TGTGCCAGCAGCCCCCAGCGGGAGGCATACGATACGCAGTATTTT. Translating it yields CASSPQREAYDTQYF.

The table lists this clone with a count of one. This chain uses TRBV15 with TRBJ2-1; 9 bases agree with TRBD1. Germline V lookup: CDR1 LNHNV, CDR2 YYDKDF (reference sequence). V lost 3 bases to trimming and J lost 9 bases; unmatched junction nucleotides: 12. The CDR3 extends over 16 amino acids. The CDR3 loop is CATSRGLPGQGSEQFF. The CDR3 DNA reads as TGTGCCACCAGCAGGGGGCTTCCGGGACAGGGAAGTGAGCAGTTCTTC.

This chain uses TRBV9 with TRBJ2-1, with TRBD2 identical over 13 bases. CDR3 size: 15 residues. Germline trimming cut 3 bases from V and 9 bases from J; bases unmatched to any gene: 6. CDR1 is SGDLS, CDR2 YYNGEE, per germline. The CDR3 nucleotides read TGTGCCAGCAGCGGCGGGACTAGCGGGATCACTGAGCAGTTCTTC. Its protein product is CASSGGTSGITEQFF.

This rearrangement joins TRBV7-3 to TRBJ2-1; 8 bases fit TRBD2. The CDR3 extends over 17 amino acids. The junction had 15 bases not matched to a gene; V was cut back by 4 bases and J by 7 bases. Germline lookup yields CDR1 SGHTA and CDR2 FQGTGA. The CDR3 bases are TGTGCCAGCAGCTCCAGGTCGGGACTAGGGTTTGCTAATGAGCAGTTCTTC. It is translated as CASSSRSGLGFANEQFF.

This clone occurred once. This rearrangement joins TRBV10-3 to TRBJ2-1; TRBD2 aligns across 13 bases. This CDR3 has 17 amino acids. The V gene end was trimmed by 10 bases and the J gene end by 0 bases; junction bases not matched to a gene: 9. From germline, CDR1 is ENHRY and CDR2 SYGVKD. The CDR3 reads CATSGTSGISSYNEQFF. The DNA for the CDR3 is TGTGCCACCTCCGGGACTAGCGGGATCAGCTCCTACAATGAGCAGTTCTTC.

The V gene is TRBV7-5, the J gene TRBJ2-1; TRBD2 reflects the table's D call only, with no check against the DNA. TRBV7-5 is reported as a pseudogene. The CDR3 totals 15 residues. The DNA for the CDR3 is TGTGCCAGAAGCTACGATAGCGGGAGCGACAATGAGCAGTTCTTC. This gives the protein CARSYDSGSDNEQFF.

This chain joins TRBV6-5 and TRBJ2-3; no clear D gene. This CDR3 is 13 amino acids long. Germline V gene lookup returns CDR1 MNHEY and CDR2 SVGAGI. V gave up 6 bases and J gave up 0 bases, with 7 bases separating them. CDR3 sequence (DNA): TGTGCCAGCAGACCGACTAGCACAGATACGCAGTATTTT. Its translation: CASRPTSTDTQYF.

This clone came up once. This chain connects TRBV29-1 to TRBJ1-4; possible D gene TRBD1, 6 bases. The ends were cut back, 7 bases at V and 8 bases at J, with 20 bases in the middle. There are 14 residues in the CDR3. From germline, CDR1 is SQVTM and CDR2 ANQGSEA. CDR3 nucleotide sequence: TGCAGCGCCATACCACAGGGAGCCGGGGAAAAACTGTTTTTT. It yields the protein CSAIPQGAGEKLFF. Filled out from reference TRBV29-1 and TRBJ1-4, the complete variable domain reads SAVISQKPSRDICQRGTSLTIQCQVDSQVTMMFWYRQQPGQSLTLIATANQGSEATYESGFVIDKFPISRPNLTFSTLTVSNMSPEDSSIYLCSAIPQGAGEKLFFGSGTQLSVL.

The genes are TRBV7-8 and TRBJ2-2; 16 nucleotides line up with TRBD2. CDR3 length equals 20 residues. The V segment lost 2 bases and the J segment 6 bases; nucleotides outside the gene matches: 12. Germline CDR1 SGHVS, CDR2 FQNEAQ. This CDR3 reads CASSLLIGGLAGGGSGELFF. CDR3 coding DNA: TGTGCCAGCAGCTTATTGATTGGGGGACTAGCGGGAGGGGGATCCGGGGAGCTGTTTTTT.

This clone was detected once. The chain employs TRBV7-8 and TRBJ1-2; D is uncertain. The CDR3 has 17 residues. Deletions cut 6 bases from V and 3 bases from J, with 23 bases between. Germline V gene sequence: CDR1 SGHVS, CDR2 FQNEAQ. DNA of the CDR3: TGTGCCAGCAGTGACGAGAGGTTTCGGAACGTCGACTATGGCTACACCTTC. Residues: CASSDERFRNVDYGYTF.

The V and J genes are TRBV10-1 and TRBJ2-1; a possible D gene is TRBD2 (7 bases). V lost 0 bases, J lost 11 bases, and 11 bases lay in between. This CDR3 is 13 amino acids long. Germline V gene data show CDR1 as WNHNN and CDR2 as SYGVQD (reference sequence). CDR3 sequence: CASSESGGLKQFF. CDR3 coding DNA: TGCGCCAGCAGTGAGTCCGGGGGGCTTAAGCAGTTCTTC.

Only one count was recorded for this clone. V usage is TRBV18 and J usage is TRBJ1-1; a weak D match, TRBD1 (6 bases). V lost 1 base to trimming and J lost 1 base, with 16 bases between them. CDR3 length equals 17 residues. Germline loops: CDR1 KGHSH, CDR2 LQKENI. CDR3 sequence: CASSPLTGKMKNTEAFF. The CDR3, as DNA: TGTGCCAGCTCACCACTTACAGGGAAGATGAAGAACACTGAAGCTTTCTTT. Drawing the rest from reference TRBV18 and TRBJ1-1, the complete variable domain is NAGVMQNPRHLVRRRGQEARLRCSPMKGHSHVYWYRQLPEEGLKFMVYLQKENIIDESGMPKERFSAEFPKEGPSILRIQQVVRGDSAAYFCASSPLTGKMKNTEAFFGQGTRLTVV.

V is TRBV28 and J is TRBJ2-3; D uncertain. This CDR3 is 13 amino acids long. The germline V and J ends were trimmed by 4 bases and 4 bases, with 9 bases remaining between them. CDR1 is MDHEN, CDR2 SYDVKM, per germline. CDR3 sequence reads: CASSSPLPDTQYF. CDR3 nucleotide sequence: TGTGCCAGCAGTTCCCCCCTTCCAGATACGCAGTATTTT.